This is a list of T cell receptor beta chains from one sample in a study of OX40 agonist ivuxolimab in advanced cancers. Clones were sequenced by immunoSEQ multiplex PCR, and TCRdb holds only the in-frame ones, with some missing. The profile shows approximately 31,000 clones, around 90% of them singletons. Sample: CD4+ or CD8+ T cells sorted from blood, taken in a trial of the OX40 agonist ivuxolimab. All receptors derive from an adult with an advanced solid tumor such as melanoma, head and neck, liver or kidney cancer. Each CDR3 is given with its conserved first and last residue. A D gene is named only where the DNA matches it firmly. Clone size appears in some rows only: once, few, many, or a class for an expanded clone.

j_gene: TRBJ2-2
v_gene: TRBV5-1
d_gene: TRBD2
abundance: .
CDR3nt: TGCGCCAGCAGCGGGGGGACTAGCCCCGGGGAGCTGTTTTTT
CDR3aa: CASSGGTSPGELFF

j_gene: TRBJ2-7
v_gene: TRBV5-1
d_gene: .
abundance: .
CDR3nt: TGCGCCAGCAGCCCGGAGGGAGGTCTCTACGAGCAGTACTTC
CDR3aa: CASSPEGGLYEQYF

j_gene: TRBJ1-2
v_gene: TRBV9
d_gene: .
abundance: .
CDR3nt: TGTGCCAGCAGCGCCGAGGGAATCGGGGGGGCCTATGGCTACACCTTC
CDR3aa: CASSAEGIGGAYGYTF

j_gene: TRBJ1-4
v_gene: TRBV27
d_gene: .
abundance: .
CDR3nt: TGTGCCTGCTCTTCCGTGGGCCTTAATGAAAAACTGTTTTTT
CDR3aa: CACSSVGLNEKLFF

j_gene: TRBJ2-3
v_gene: TRBV10-3
d_gene: TRBD2
abundance: .
CDR3nt: TGTGCCAGCCTAGCGGGGGGGAACACAGATACGCAGTATTTT
CDR3aa: CASLAGGNTDTQYF

j_gene: TRBJ2-7
v_gene: TRBV15
d_gene: .
abundance: .
CDR3nt: TGTGCCACCAGCGTCGGGACAAGGATGGACCCGAACCAACTCTCCTACGAGCAGTACTTC
CDR3aa: CATSVGTRMDPNQLSYEQYF

j_gene: TRBJ2-7
v_gene: TRBV9
d_gene: TRBD2
abundance: .
CDR3nt: TGTGCCAGCAGCTCGGGACTAGCCTCTAATTACGAGCAGTACTTC
CDR3aa: CASSSGLASNYEQYF

j_gene: TRBJ2-5
v_gene: TRBV5-6
d_gene: .
abundance: once
CDR3nt: TGTGCCAGCAGCTCGTGGGACGGGGAGACCCAGTACTTC
CDR3aa: CASSSWDGETQYF

j_gene: TRBJ2-2
v_gene: TRBV15
d_gene: TRBD1
abundance: once
CDR3nt: TGTGCCACCAGCAGAGTTCCATTTCCCGGGACAGGGGGCGCCAACACCGGGGAGCTGTTTTTT
CDR3aa: CATSRVPFPGTGGANTGELFF

j_gene: TRBJ1-1
v_gene: TRBV27
d_gene: TRBD1
abundance: .
CDR3nt: TGTACCGCCCCCGGGATTTCCACTCTACCTATCCGGGACAGGAGGAACACTGAAGCTTTCTTT
CDR3aa: CTAPGISTLPIRDRRNTEAFF

j_gene: TRBJ2-7
v_gene: TRBV5-1
d_gene: TRBD1
abundance: .
CDR3nt: TGCGCCAGCAGCAAAGCCGGGACAGGGCAGATTATTCAGAGCTCCTACGAGCAGTACTTC
CDR3aa: CASSKAGTGQIIQSSYEQYF

j_gene: TRBJ1-4
v_gene: TRBV5-1
d_gene: .
abundance: .
CDR3nt: TGCGCCAGCAGCTCATTGGACCCTAATGAAAAACTGTTTTTT
CDR3aa: CASSSLDPNEKLFF

j_gene: TRBJ1-5
v_gene: TRBV4-1
d_gene: TRBD1
abundance: few
CDR3nt: TGCGCCAGCAGCGAGGGACAGCTAAATCAGCCCCAGCATTTT
CDR3aa: CASSEGQLNQPQHF

j_gene: TRBJ2-7
v_gene: TRBV27
d_gene: .
abundance: .
CDR3nt: TGTGCCAGCTCCCTTCGCGGACAGATTGCCTACGAGCAGTACTTC
CDR3aa: CASSLRGQIAYEQYF

j_gene: TRBJ2-3
v_gene: TRBV27
d_gene: TRBD2
abundance: .
CDR3nt: TGTGCCAGCAGTCTGACTAGCGGGGGGGCCGCAGATACGCAGTATTTT
CDR3aa: CASSLTSGGAADTQYF

j_gene: TRBJ2-7
v_gene: TRBV6-6
d_gene: .
abundance: .
CDR3nt: TGTGCCAGCAGTTACTCTTTGGGGGCCTACGAGCAGTACTTC
CDR3aa: CASSYSLGAYEQYF

j_gene: TRBJ2-1
v_gene: TRBV5-1
d_gene: TRBD1
abundance: .
CDR3nt: TGCGCCAGCAGCTTAAACCCGGGACAGGGATGGGGCCCTCAGGACAATGAGCAGTTCTTC
CDR3aa: CASSLNPGQGWGPQDNEQFF

j_gene: TRBJ2-1
v_gene: TRBV5-5
d_gene: .
abundance: .
CDR3nt: TGTGCCAGCAGCTTGACCAGGGGCTACAATGAGCAGTTCTTC
CDR3aa: CASSLTRGYNEQFF

j_gene: TRBJ1-1
v_gene: TRBV5-5
d_gene: .
abundance: .
CDR3nt: TGTGCCAGCAGCTTGGTAGTCAGGGCTGAAGCTTTCTTT
CDR3aa: CASSLVVRAEAFF

j_gene: TRBJ2-7
v_gene: TRBV6-1
d_gene: TRBD2
abundance: few
CDR3nt: TGTGCCAGCAGTGAATTATCTTTTATAGCGGGGGGCTACGAGCAGTACTTC
CDR3aa: CASSELSFIAGGYEQYF

j_gene: TRBJ2-3
v_gene: TRBV10-3
d_gene: .
abundance: .
CDR3nt: TGTGCCATCAGTGGATCGGACCCTTTGGTCGATACGCAGTATTTT
CDR3aa: CAISGSDPLVDTQYF

j_gene: TRBJ2-7
v_gene: TRBV7-2
d_gene: .
abundance: .
CDR3nt: TGTGCCAGCAGCTTTACCTACGAGCAGTACTTC
CDR3aa: CASSFTYEQYF

j_gene: TRBJ2-1
v_gene: TRBV5-1
d_gene: .
abundance: .
CDR3nt: TGCGCCAGCAGCTTGTTATCGGGGCACTACAATGAGCAGTTCTTC
CDR3aa: CASSLLSGHYNEQFF

j_gene: TRBJ1-2
v_gene: TRBV9
d_gene: .
abundance: .
CDR3nt: TGTGCCAGCGGTGAGTCGCGATTGGGCTACACCTTC
CDR3aa: CASGESRLGYTF

j_gene: TRBJ2-1
v_gene: TRBV19
d_gene: .
abundance: .
CDR3nt: TGTGCCAGTAGTATGGAATCCAATAACAATGAGCAGTTCTTC
CDR3aa: CASSMESNNNEQFF

j_gene: TRBJ1-5
v_gene: TRBV4-2
d_gene: .
abundance: few
CDR3nt: TGTGCCAGCAGCCAAGAATACAAGGTCAATCAGCCCCAGCATTTT
CDR3aa: CASSQEYKVNQPQHF

j_gene: TRBJ2-7
v_gene: TRBV5-1
d_gene: .
abundance: .
CDR3nt: TGCGCCAGCAGCTTGGAAGGGGACGAGCAGTACTTC
CDR3aa: CASSLEGDEQYF

j_gene: TRBJ1-2
v_gene: TRBV6-5
d_gene: .
abundance: few
CDR3nt: TGTGCCACCGCAAGAGGGGATGGCTACACCTTC
CDR3aa: CATARGDGYTF

j_gene: TRBJ2-2
v_gene: TRBV6-6
d_gene: .
abundance: .
CDR3nt: TGTGCCAGCAACTCCGGGACGGGGAACACCGGGGAGCTGTTTTTT
CDR3aa: CASNSGTGNTGELFF

j_gene: TRBJ2-2
v_gene: TRBV4-1
d_gene: .
abundance: .
CDR3nt: TGCGCCAGCAGCAGTACAGGCACCGGGGAGCTGTTTTTT
CDR3aa: CASSSTGTGELFF

j_gene: TRBJ2-3
v_gene: TRBV28
d_gene: .
abundance: .
CDR3nt: TGTGCCAGCAGGCAAACGCCGGGACTCTCCACAGATACGCAGTATTTT
CDR3aa: CASRQTPGLSTDTQYF

j_gene: TRBJ1-2
v_gene: TRBV27
d_gene: .
abundance: few
CDR3nt: TGTGCCAGCAGCCAAGCCGGGATTGGGACCTTC
CDR3aa: CASSQAGIGTF

j_gene: TRBJ2-5
v_gene: TRBV6-5
d_gene: .
abundance: .
CDR3nt: TGTGCCAGCAGTAGCGGAGAGACCCAGTACTTC
CDR3aa: CASSSGETQYF

j_gene: TRBJ1-1
v_gene: TRBV19
d_gene: TRBD1
abundance: few
CDR3nt: TGTGCCAGTAGTGATTCGGCAGGGGGTACTGAAGCTTTCTTT
CDR3aa: CASSDSAGGTEAFF

j_gene: TRBJ2-7
v_gene: TRBV29-1
d_gene: .
abundance: .
CDR3nt: TGCAGCGCTACAACGGGGGTCGAGCAGTACTTC
CDR3aa: CSATTGVEQYF

j_gene: TRBJ1-2
v_gene: TRBV10-1
d_gene: TRBD1
abundance: .
CDR3nt: TGCGCCAGCAGTGAGCCAGAGAGGACAGGGCCATCTAACTATGGCTACACCTTC
CDR3aa: CASSEPERTGPSNYGYTF

j_gene: TRBJ2-7
v_gene: TRBV6-8
d_gene: .
abundance: .
CDR3nt: TGTGCCAGCAGCTACCTAGAGCCCGAGCAGTACTTC
CDR3aa: CASSYLEPEQYF

j_gene: TRBJ2-5
v_gene: TRBV7-6
d_gene: .
abundance: .
CDR3nt: TGTGCCAGCAGCCCGTGGGGGGATGGGGAGACCCAGTACTTC
CDR3aa: CASSPWGDGETQYF

j_gene: TRBJ2-3
v_gene: TRBV10-3
d_gene: TRBD2
abundance: .
CDR3nt: TGTGCCATCAGTGAGTCCTCGGGGGGGCATACAGATACGCAGTATTTT
CDR3aa: CAISESSGGHTDTQYF

j_gene: TRBJ2-5
v_gene: TRBV11-2
d_gene: TRBD2
abundance: .
CDR3nt: TGTGCCAGCAGCTTCGGGGGGGCACAAGAGACCCAGTACTTC
CDR3aa: CASSFGGAQETQYF

j_gene: TRBJ2-7
v_gene: TRBV11-2
d_gene: TRBD1
abundance: .
CDR3nt: TGTGCCAGCAGCTACGGGACAGGGGTTCCCTACGAGCAGTACTTC
CDR3aa: CASSYGTGVPYEQYF

j_gene: TRBJ1-4
v_gene: TRBV11-1
d_gene: .
abundance: .
CDR3nt: TGTGCCAGCAGCCGACGGAGTGTAGGTGAAAAACTGTTTTTT
CDR3aa: CASSRRSVGEKLFF

j_gene: TRBJ2-7
v_gene: TRBV2
d_gene: .
abundance: .
CDR3nt: TGTGCCAGCAGCGGAGGGGGGGTCCCCACCTACGAGCAGTACTTC
CDR3aa: CASSGGGVPTYEQYF

j_gene: TRBJ1-1
v_gene: TRBV23-1
d_gene: .
abundance: .
CDR3nt: TGCGCCAGCAGTCAGGGAGCGGGAAATATGAACACTGAAGCTTTCTTT
CDR3aa: CASSQGAGNMNTEAFF

j_gene: TRBJ1-1
v_gene: TRBV5-1
d_gene: .
abundance: .
CDR3nt: TGCGCCAGCAGCTTGATCCAGGGGAAGCTAGCTGAAGCTTTCTTT
CDR3aa: CASSLIQGKLAEAFF